At least ten counts were recorded for the clone carrying this T cell receptor beta chain. These data are taken from a study of regulatory T cells in long-lasting Graves disease. Regarding time point: newly diagnosed GD, antithyroid drugs for less than 3 months. Extracted PBMC RNA gave rise to the TCR library. Arm-PCR with iRepertoire HTBI primers amplified the CDR3 regions for these TCR beta libraries. MiXCR, run by TCRdb on the multiplex PCR reads, gives a single entry per CDR3 protein. The repertoire holds roughly 260,000 distinct CDR3 sequences, with around 19% as singletons. The sample was also reused in another study, on T cells in Graves' hyperthyroidism and ophthalmopathy.

The sample in question was peripheral blood mononuclear cells (PBMCs), obtained at new diagnosis, from a patient treated with antithyroid drugs. This TCR was recovered from a woman in her 30s with Graves disease.

CDR3 region: CASSLVSRNNEKLFF. The CDR3 nucleotides are TGCGCCAGCAGCTTGGTTTCCAGGAACAATGAAAAACTGTTTTTT. The chain joins TRBV5-1 to TRBJ1-4, with D hard to call. The germline V and J ends were trimmed by 0 bases and 5 bases, with 11 bases remaining between them. The CDR3 runs 15 residues. CDR1 is SGHRS and CDR2 is YFSETQ in the germline V gene.